The clone carrying this T cell receptor (beta chain) was seen only once. The authors' processing: Amplified reference gene primers provided the basis for estimating nucleated cell counts. Profiling relied on immunoSEQ multiplex PCR, and the TCRdb table lists in-frame clones only, not all of them. For V, J and clone size, that table is used; D and trimming come from the DNA. Altogether approximately 230,000 clones are present, around 84% being singletons, with the ten largest covering about 1.6%. Germline CDR1 reads KGHSH; CDR2 reads LQKENI. The CDR3 sequence is 13 residues long. Trimming left V 8 bases short and J 3 bases short, with 10 bases between. This sample was taken from a study of blood T cell repertoires in COVID-19. In the study overall: Acute-phase and convalescent COVID-19 samples originated in the United States, Italy and Spain.

Those who participated ranged in age from roughly 18 to 90 years and resided in 20 to 30 US areas. The chain joins TRBV18 to TRBJ2-2, with D maybe TRBD1 (6 bases). The receptor's source is a man aged 35-49 years who had recovered from COVID-19. Sequenced sample: PBMCs or T cells enriched from blood (not recorded which). The CDR3: CASQQGDTGELFF. The CDR3 nucleotides read TGTGCCAGCCAACAGGGCGACACCGGGGAGCTGTTTTTT.